The T cell receptor beta chain described here comes from a study of response to subunit inactivated influenza vaccine. A single record per CDR3 protein comes from TCRdb applying MiXCR to the RT-PCR reads. The sample holds about 540,000 distinct CDR3 sequences, 12% to 15% seen once. Trimming shortened V by 6 bases and J by 7 bases, and 16 bases separated the two germline ends. CDR3 size: 14 residues. Points from the study as a whole: Every seasonal influenza vaccination brings in few new T cells, the authors suggested.

This clonotype was counted between two and nine times. Its target is unknown. V and J are TRBV12-3 or TRBV12-4 and TRBJ2-1; D tentatively reads TRBD1 or TRBD2 (6 bases each). The TCR was taken from a man aged 45-65 years who received an inactivated influenza vaccine. Here the sequenced sample was PBMCs from blood, taken 11 to 12 days after vaccination. CDR3 nucleotides: TGTGCCAGCAGCGCAGACGGAGGGGGGAATGAGCAGTTCTTC. Amino acids: CASSADGGGNEQFF.